These 11 T cell receptor beta chains were sequenced from one sample in a study of monozygotic twins with inflammatory bowel disease. TCRdb reprocessed the 5' RACE reads, with one entry per CDR3 protein and no DNA. Its clone listing holds about 110,000 distinct CDR3 sequences. Sequences were obtained from blood. The receptors originated from a human donor with ulcerative colitis or Crohn's disease, or a healthy co-twin of an affected twin (not recorded which).

This chain joins TRBV18 and TRBJ2-1. The CDR3 sequence is 14 residues long. In germline, CDR1 is KGHSH, CDR2 LQKENI. The CDR3 sequence: CASSPGDYFDEQFF.

This chain joins TRBV7-9 and TRBJ1-1; TCRdb outputs TRBD1, but without DNA this stays unchecked. CDR3 size: 16 residues. The germline CDR1 and CDR2 sequences are SEHNR and FQNEAQ (reference sequence). The CDR3 region is CASTYIQGRENTEAFF.

This chain links TRBV27 with TRBJ2-7; TCRdb calls TRBD1, which cannot be checked without DNA. This CDR3 has 16 amino acids. Germline V gene lookup returns CDR1 MNHEY and CDR2 SMNVEV (reference sequence). CDR3: CASSLSPGTGGYEQYF.

The chain recombines TRBV7-2 with TRBJ2-1; no DNA is available, so the TRBD2 call from TCRdb remains unchecked. CDR3 length: 16 residues. Germline CDR1 and CDR2: SGHTA and FQGNSA. The chain's CDR3 is CASSSPSASGKREQFF.

The gene calls are TRBV21-1 and TRBJ2-5; TCRdb's assignment of TRBD2 cannot be checked, as there is no DNA. TRBV21-1 is marked as a pseudogene. The CDR3 contains 16 residues. The CDR3 reads CASSPETSGFQETQYF.

This chain connects TRBV5-1 to TRBJ2-5; TCRdb designates TRBD2, a call that cannot be tested without DNA. Germline CDR1 reads SGHRS; CDR2 reads YFSETQ. The CDR3 has 15 amino acids. The CDR3 here is CASSLVSSGAETQYF.

The rearrangement links TRBV11-2 to TRBJ2-3; absent DNA, TCRdb's TRBD2 call cannot be checked. Germline lookup yields CDR1 SGHAT and CDR2 FQNNGV. The CDR3 loop spans 17 amino acids. The CDR3 here is CASSLALGAGVTDTQYF. The full variable domain, completed using reference TRBV11-2 and TRBJ2-3, is EAGVAQSPRYKIIEKRQSVAFWCNPISGHATLYWYQQILGQGPKLLIQFQNNGVVDDSQLPKDRFSAERLKGVDSTLKIQPAKLEDSAVYLCASSLALGAGVTDTQYFGPGTRLTVL.

CDR3 loop: CASSLGIGRGSYEQYF. The rearrangement joins TRBV11-3 to TRBJ2-7. The CDR3 is 16 residues long. Germline V gives CDR1 SGHNT, CDR2 YENEEA.

This chain links TRBV7-2 with TRBJ2-5; the TCRdb call, TRBD2, lacks DNA for checking. Germline values: CDR1 SGHTA, CDR2 FQGNSA. The CDR3 contains 13 residues. This CDR3 is CASSLSGRQTQYF.

The V call is TRBV19, the J call TRBJ2-7; the TRBD1 assignment by TCRdb is unverifiable without DNA. Germline loops: CDR1 LNHDA, CDR2 SQIVND (reference sequence). This CDR3 is 15 amino acids long. CDR3 loop: CASSPRYDRVGEQYF.

The chain recombines TRBV3-1 with TRBJ2-1; TCRdb's assignment of TRBD2 cannot be checked, as there is no DNA. The germline V gene encodes CDR1 LGHDT and CDR2 YNNKEL (reference sequence). The CDR3 contains 19 residues. CDR3 residues: CASSQPGSSSGRGWNEQFF.